The clone carrying this T cell receptor (beta chain) was observed a handful of times. These data are taken from a study of blood T cells in healthy people across ages. Total RNA amounts of at least 5 micrograms were extracted per sample. Alongside a J-beta primer mix, a sample-barcoded 5' primer served in a second PCR lasting roughly 6 to 12 cycles. TCRdb redid the calling of the 5' RACE reads with MiXCR, one entry per CDR3 protein. Seen here are roughly 1,100,000 distinct CDR3 sequences, around 25% observed once, and the top ten hold approximately 0.79%. The V and J ends lost 5 bases and 6 bases respectively, with 14 bases between them. This CDR3 comprises 14 residues. Germline CDR1 and CDR2: SEHNR and FQNEAQ (reference sequence). These data were also filed under a second study, of T cells of mothers and their children. As that study records: Each child contributed 3.1 million or so TCR beta CDR3 reads, while each mother contributed over 9 million. Whether pairs are related or unrelated, thymic selection shapes their TCR recombination output in much the same way.

The TCR was taken from a girl aged 2 to 10 in good health. Specimen: blood. The J gene is TRBJ1-5, the V gene TRBV7-9, with D perhaps matching TRBD1 (6 bases). CDR3 region: CASSPRGEGQPQHF. CDR3 bases: TGTGCCAGCAGCCCCAGGGGAGAAGGTCAGCCCCAGCATTTT.